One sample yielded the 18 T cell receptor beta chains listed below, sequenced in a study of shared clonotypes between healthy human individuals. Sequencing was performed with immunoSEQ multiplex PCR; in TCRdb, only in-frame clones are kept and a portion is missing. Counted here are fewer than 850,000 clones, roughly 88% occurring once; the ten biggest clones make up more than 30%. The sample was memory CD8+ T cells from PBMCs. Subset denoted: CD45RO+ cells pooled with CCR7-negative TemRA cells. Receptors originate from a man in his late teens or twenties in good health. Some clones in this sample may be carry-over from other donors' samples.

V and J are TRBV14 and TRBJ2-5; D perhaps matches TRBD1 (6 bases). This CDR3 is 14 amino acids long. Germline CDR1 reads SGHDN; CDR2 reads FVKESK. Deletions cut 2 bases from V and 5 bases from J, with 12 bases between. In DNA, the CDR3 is TGTGCCAGCAGCCAACTACTTGACAGGGAGACCCAGTACTTC. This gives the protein CASSQLLDRETQYF. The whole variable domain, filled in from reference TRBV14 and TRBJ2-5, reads EAGVTQFPSHSVIEKGQTVTLRCDPISGHDNLYWYRRVMGKEIKFLLHFVKESKQDESGMPNNRFLAERTGGTYSTLKVQPAELEDSGVYFCASSQLLDRETQYFGPGTRLLVL.

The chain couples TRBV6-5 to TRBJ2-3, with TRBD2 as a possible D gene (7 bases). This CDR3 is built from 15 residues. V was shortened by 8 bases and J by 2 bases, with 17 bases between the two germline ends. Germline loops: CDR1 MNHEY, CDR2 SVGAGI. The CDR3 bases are TGTGCCAGCGGGGAGGGGGAGTTCTCCACAGATACGCAGTATTTT. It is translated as CASGEGEFSTDTQYF.

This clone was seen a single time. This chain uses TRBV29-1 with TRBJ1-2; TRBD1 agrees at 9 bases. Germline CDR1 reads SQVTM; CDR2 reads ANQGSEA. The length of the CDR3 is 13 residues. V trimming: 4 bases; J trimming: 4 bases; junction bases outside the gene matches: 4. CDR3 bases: TGCAGCGTTGGGGACAGGGCCGCCTATGGCTACACCTTC. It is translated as CSVGDRAAYGYTF. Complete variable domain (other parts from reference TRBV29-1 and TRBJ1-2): SAVISQKPSRDICQRGTSLTIQCQVDSQVTMMFWYRQQPGQSLTLIATANQGSEATYESGFVIDKFPISRPNLTFSTLTVSNMSPEDSSIYLCSVGDRAAYGYTFGSGTRLTVV.

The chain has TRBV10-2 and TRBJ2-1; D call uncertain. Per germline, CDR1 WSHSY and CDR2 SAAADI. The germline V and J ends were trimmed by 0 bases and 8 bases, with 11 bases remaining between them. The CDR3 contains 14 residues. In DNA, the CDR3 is TGCGCCAGCAGTGAGTCTCTGGTTTGGGATGAGCAGTTCTTC. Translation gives CASSESLVWDEQFF.

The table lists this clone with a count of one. CDR3 amino acids: CASSFDTSFTDTQYF. CDR3 coding DNA: TGTGCCAGCAGCTTTGATACTAGCTTCACAGATACGCAGTATTTT. The gene calls are TRBV5-8 and TRBJ2-3; D perhaps matches TRBD2 (6 bases). The CDR3 has 15 residues. The V gene's germline CDR1 is SGHTS and CDR2 YDEGEE. With 2 bases removed from V and 2 bases from J, the gap between germline ends came to 12 bases.

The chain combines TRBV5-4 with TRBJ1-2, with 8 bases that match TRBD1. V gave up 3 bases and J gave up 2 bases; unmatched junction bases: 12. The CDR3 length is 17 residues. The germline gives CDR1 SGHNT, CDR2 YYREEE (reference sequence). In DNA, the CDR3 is TGTGCCAGCAGCTCGGGGGCTTACCAGGGGGCCAACTATGGCTACACCTTC. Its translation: CASSSGAYQGANYGYTF.

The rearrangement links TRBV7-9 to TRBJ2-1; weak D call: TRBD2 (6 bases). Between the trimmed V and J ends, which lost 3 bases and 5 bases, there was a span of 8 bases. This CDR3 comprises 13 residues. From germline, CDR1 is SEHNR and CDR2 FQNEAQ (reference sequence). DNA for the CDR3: TGTGCCAGCAGCTTGTGGGAGGACAATGAGCAGTTCTTC. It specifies CASSLWEDNEQFF.

The CDR3 sequence: CAWSVDRTDTQYF. CDR3 coding DNA: TGTGCCTGGAGTGTGGACCGCACAGATACGCAGTATTTT. The V gene is TRBV30, the J gene TRBJ2-3; D unresolved. There are 13 residues in the CDR3. CDR1 is GTSNPN, CDR2 SVGIG, per germline (reference sequence). With 0 bases removed from V and 1 base from J, the gap between germline ends came to 5 bases. The whole variable domain, remainder taken from reference TRBV30 and TRBJ2-3, is SQTIHQWPATLVQPVGSPLSLECTVEGTSNPNLYWYRQAAGRGLQLLFYSVGIGQISSEVPQNLSASRPQDRQFILSSKKLLLSDSGFYLCAWSVDRTDTQYFGPGTRLTVL.

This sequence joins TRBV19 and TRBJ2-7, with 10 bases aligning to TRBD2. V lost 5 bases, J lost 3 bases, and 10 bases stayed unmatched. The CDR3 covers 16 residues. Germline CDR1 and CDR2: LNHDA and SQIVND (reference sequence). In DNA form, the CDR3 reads TGTGCCAGTAGTCTCGAGACCGGGACTAGCGACTACGAGCAGTACTTC. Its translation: CASSLETGTSDYEQYF.

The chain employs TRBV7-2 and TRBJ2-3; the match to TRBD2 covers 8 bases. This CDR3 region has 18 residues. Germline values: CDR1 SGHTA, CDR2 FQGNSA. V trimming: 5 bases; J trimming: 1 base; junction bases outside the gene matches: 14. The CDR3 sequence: CASSPGLAGRVGTDTQYF. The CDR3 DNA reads TGTGCCAGCAGCCCAGGACTAGCCGGGAGGGTTGGCACAGATACGCAGTATTTT. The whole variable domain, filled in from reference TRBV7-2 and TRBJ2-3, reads GAGVSQSPSNKVTEKGKDVELRCDPISGHTALYWYRQSLGQGLEFLIYFQGNSAPDKSGLPSDRFSAERTGGSVSTLTIQRTQQEDSAVYLCASSPGLAGRVGTDTQYFGPGTRLTVL.

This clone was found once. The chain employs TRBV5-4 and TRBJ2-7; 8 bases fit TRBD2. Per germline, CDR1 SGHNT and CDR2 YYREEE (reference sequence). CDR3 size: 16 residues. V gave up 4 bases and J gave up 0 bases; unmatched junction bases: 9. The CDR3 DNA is TGTGCCAGCAGCCCCGGACTAGCCCAGAGCTCCTACGAGCAGTACTTC. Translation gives CASSPGLAQSSYEQYF. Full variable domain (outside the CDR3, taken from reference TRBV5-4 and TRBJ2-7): ETGVTQSPTHLIKTRGQQVTLRCSSQSGHNTVSWYQQALGQGPQFIFQYYREEENGRGNFPPRFSGLQFPNYSSELNVNALELDDSALYLCASSPGLAQSSYEQYFGPGTRLTVT.

The CDR3 region is CASSSLTGYIGNEQFF. Here the CDR3 DNA reads TGTGCCAGCAGTTCGCTGACAGGATACATCGGCAATGAGCAGTTCTTC. J is TRBJ2-1 and V is TRBV28; D may be TRBD1 (6 bases). CDR1 and CDR2 (germline): MDHEN, SYDVKM. This CDR3 is built from 16 residues. V dropped 4 bases and J dropped 6 bases, with 19 bases sitting between them.

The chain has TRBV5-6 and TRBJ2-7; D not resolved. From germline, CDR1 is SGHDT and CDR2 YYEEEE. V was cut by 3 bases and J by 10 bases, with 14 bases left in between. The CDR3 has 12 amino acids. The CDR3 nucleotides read TGTGCCAGCAGCTATGGAGTTAAGGGCCAGTACTTC. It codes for CASSYGVKGQYF.

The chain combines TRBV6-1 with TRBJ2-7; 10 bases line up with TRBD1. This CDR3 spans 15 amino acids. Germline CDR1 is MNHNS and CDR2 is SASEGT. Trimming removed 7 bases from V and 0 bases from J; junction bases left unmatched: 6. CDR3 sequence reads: CASNAGTGVSYEQYF. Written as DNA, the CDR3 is TGTGCCAGCAATGCTGGGACAGGGGTCTCCTACGAGCAGTACTTC.

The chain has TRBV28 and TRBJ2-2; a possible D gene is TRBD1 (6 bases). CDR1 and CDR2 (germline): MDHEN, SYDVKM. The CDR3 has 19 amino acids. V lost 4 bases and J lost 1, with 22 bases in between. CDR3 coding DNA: TGTGCCAGCAGTTCACTTGGCCCAACAGGGCCCCGGAACACCGGGGAGCTGTTTTTT. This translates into CASSSLGPTGPRNTGELFF. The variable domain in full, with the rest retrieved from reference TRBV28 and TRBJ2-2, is DVKVTQSSRYLVKRTGEKVFLECVQDMDHENMFWYRQDPGLGLRLIYFSYDVKMKEKGDIPEGYSVSREKKERFSLILESASTNQTSMYLCASSSLGPTGPRNTGELFFGEGSRLTVL.

CDR3 residues: CASSEIAGETQYF. The CDR3 nucleotides read TGCGCCAGCAGTGAAATAGCGGGGGAGACCCAGTACTTC. The rearrangement joins TRBV10-1 to TRBJ2-5; TRBD2 matches 8 bases. Trimming removed 3 bases from V and 5 bases from J; junction bases left unmatched: 2. CDR1 is WNHNN and CDR2 is SYGVQD in the germline V gene (reference sequence). The CDR3 runs to 13 residues.

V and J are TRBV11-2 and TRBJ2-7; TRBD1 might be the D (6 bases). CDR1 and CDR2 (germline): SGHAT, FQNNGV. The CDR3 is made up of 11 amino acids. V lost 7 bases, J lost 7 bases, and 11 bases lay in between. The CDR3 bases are TGTGCCAGCATGGGGGCGTCTGAGCAGTACTTC. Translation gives CASMGASEQYF.

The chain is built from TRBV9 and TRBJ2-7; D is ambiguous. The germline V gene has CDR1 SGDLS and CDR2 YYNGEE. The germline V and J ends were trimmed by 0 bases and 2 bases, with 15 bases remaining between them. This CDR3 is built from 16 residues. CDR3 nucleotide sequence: TGTGCCAGCAGCGTAGCCGCGGAAACTAACACCTACGAGCAGTACTTC. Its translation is CASSVAAETNTYEQYF. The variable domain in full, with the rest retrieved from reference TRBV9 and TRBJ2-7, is DSGVTQTPKHLITATGQRVTLRCSPRSGDLSVYWYQQSLDQGLQFLIQYYNGEERAKGNILERFSAQQFPDLHSELNLSSLELGDSALYFCASSVAAETNTYEQYFGPGTRLTVT.